What follows describes a single TCR beta chain. The antigen remains undetermined. For the second PCR, which ran for roughly 7 to 11 cycles, a sample-barcoded 5' primer and a J-beta primer mix were used. Each CDR3 protein gets one entry after TCRdb re-called the 5' RACE reads with MiXCR. This sample has 1,800,000 or so distinct CDR3 sequences, with about two fifths found just once. The sample is drawn from a study of blood T cells in healthy people across ages. Study-wide points: A conclusive naive versus antigen-experienced comparison was prevented by the unsorted PBMCs.

CDR1 and CDR2 from the germline V gene are MDHEN and SYDVKM. This CDR3 region has 15 residues. With V trimmed by 1 base and J by 5 bases, 5 bases remained unmatched. Each sample used at least 6 million PBMCs. The receptor's source is a human donor in good health. This chain links TRBV28 with TRBJ1-1; 9 nucleotides agree with TRBD1. The sequenced sample was blood. The CDR3 protein is CASSLSDRGRTEAFF. CDR3 DNA sequence: TGTGCCAGCAGTTTATCCGACAGGGGGAGGACTGAAGCTTTCTTT.